The clone carrying this TCR beta chain was seen at least ten times. Its specificity is unknown. This specimen comes from a study of CD8 T cells in ankylosing spondylitis. Findings and caveats of the study: Apparently characteristic of ankylosing spondylitis blood was a TCR beta motif (eight highly homologous variants). Earlier work had already found some motif variants in reactive arthritis synovial fluid and blood. It was reported that disease-linked clones were significantly enriched in matched ankylosing spondylitis synovial fluid.

The CDR3 has 12 amino acids. Germline CDR1 MGHRA, CDR2 YSYEKL. With 1 base removed from V and 7 bases from J, the gap between germline ends came to 5 bases. Molecular-barcoded quantitative 5'-RACE produced these TCR beta libraries. TCRdb used MiXCR to reprocess the 5' RACE reads, holding one entry per CDR3 protein. The sample consists of fewer than 25,000 distinct CDR3 sequences, 10% to 15% of them appearing once. Sequencing was done on a sample of blood. This clonotype was sampled from a male donor with ankylosing spondylitis or in good health (not recorded which). The chain uses TRBV4-1 and TRBJ2-1; D ambiguous. The CDR3 DNA reads TGCGCCAGCAGCCAAGTCGGGAATGAGCAGTTCTTC. This sequence encodes CASSQVGNEQFF.